Below are 5 T cell receptor beta chains sequenced from a single sample in a study of siplizumab effects on memory and regulatory T cells. Sequencing used immunoSEQ multiplex PCR; TCRdb keeps in-frame clones, though not all of them. The sample contains around 26,000 clones, approximately 82% of which appear only once. Specimen: memory CD4+ T cells sorted from blood. Receptor source: a human donor in good health.

The chain links TRBV11-3 to TRBJ2-1; 7 positions agree with TRBD2. The CDR3 runs to 12 residues. The V gene end was trimmed by 5 bases and the J gene end by 7 bases; junction bases not matched to a gene: 2. Looked up from germline, CDR1 is SGHNT and CDR2 is YENEEA. The CDR3 DNA sequence: TGTGCCAGCAGCGCAGCGGGGAATGAGCAGTTCTTC. It specifies CASSAAGNEQFF.

The gene calls are TRBV7-3 and TRBJ2-3; D is uncertain. V lost 5 bases, J lost 2 bases, and 11 bases lay in between. Germline CDR1 SGHTA, CDR2 FQGTGA. The CDR3 spans 14 residues. CDR3 protein: CASSHGQVTDTQYF. The CDR3 DNA is TGTGCCAGCAGCCACGGGCAGGTCACAGATACGCAGTATTTT.

This clone was recorded only once. The chain couples TRBV4-2 to TRBJ1-2; D gene ambiguous. Trimming pared 0 bases from V and 1 base from J, leaving 9 bases between. In germline, CDR1 is LGHNA, CDR2 YNFKEQ. The CDR3 loop spans 15 amino acids. The CDR3: CASSQDLAVNYGYTF. CDR3 in DNA: TGTGCCAGCAGCCAAGATCTCGCGGTTAACTATGGCTACACCTTC.

This chain uses TRBV7-8 with TRBJ2-1, with D unclear. Germline V lookup: CDR1 SGHVS, CDR2 FQNEAQ. This CDR3 is 16 amino acids long. V was pared by 5 bases and J by 0 bases, with 14 bases between. This CDR3 is CASSLRSYSSYNEQFF. CDR3 DNA sequence: TGTGCCAGCAGCCTCCGAAGCTACAGCTCCTACAATGAGCAGTTCTTC.

This sequence joins TRBV5-1 and TRBJ2-7, with 7 bases that match TRBD1. CDR3 length equals 14 residues. The germline V gene has CDR1 SGHRS and CDR2 YFSETQ. Trimming took 5 bases from V and 2 from J; bases not matched to a gene: 7. CDR3 in amino acids: CASSPRQGPYEQYF. The CDR3 DNA reads as TGCGCCAGCAGTCCCCGACAGGGACCCTACGAGCAGTACTTC.